This T cell receptor (beta chain) was found in a study of blood T cells in healthy people across ages. The wider study: Per two T cells, about one barcoded beta molecule was captured through template switching.

In regard to this clonotype: Its specificity is not known.

Germline trimming cut 6 bases from V and 5 bases from J; bases unmatched to any gene: 13. CDR1 is DFQATT, CDR2 SNEGSKA, per germline (reference sequence). The CDR3 spans 15 residues. Drawn from each donor were approximately 10 milliliters of peripheral blood. Regarding the study as a whole: When one million T cells were used, diversity estimates were thought to be underestimates. Not knowing donor CMV status may have confounded expanded clonotype changes.

A second PCR of roughly 6 to 12 cycles used a sample-barcoded 5' primer and a J-beta primer mix. MiXCR, applied by TCRdb to the 5' RACE reads, yields one record per CDR3 protein. Seen here are roughly 2 million distinct CDR3 sequences, around 50% observed once, and the top ten hold roughly 2.1%. Sample: blood. The clonotype comes from a woman in her 40s in good health. V is TRBV20-1 and J is TRBJ2-5; 9 bases agree with TRBD2. The CDR3 coding sequence is TGCAGTGCCCGTTTGGCGGGGGGGCTCTCGGAGACCCAGTACTTC. Protein sequence: CSARLAGGLSETQYF.